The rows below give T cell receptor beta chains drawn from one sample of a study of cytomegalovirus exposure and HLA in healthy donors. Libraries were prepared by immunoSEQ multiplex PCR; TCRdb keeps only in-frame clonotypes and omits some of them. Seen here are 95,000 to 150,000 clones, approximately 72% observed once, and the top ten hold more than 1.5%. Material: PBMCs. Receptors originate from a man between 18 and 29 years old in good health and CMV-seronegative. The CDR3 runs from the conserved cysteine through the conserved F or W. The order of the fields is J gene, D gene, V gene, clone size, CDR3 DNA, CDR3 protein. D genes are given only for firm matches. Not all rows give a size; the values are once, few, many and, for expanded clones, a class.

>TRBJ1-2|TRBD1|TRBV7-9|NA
TGTGCCAGCACCGGACAGGGCGGAAGCTACACCTTC
CASTGQGGSYTF
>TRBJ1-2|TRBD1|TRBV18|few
TGTGCCAGCTCACCGAAGACAGGGGCCAGTAACTATGGCTACACCTTC
CASSPKTGASNYGYTF
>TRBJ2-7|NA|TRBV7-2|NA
TGTGCCAGCAGCTTAGGGCCCTTGGTCTACGAGCAGTACTTC
CASSLGPLVYEQYF
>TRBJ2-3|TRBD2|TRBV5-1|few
TGCGCCAGCAACATAGCGGGCGGAGGGACAGATACGCAGTATTTT
CASNIAGGGTDTQYF
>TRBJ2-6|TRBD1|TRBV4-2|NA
TGTGCCAGCAGCCCCGGACAGGCCGGGGCCAACGTCCTGACTTTC
CASSPGQAGANVLTF
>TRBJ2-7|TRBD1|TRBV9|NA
TGTGCCAGCAGCGACCTTTGGGACAGGGGTCATTCTACCTACGAGCAGTACTTC
CASSDLWDRGHSTYEQYF
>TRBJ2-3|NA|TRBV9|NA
TGTGCCAGCAGCGTATTTAGCGACCGCGGTGATACGCAGTATTTT
CASSVFSDRGDTQYF
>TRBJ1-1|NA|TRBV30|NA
TGTGCCTGGAGTGTTAGTTACGGCACTGAAGCTTTCTTT
CAWSVSYGTEAFF
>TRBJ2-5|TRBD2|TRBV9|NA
TGTGCCAGCAGCGTCCAAGCGGGGGGTCTCCAAGAGACCCAGTACTTC
CASSVQAGGLQETQYF
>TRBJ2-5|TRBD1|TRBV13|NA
TGTGCCAGCAGCACCGGACAGGGTAAAGAGACCCAGTACTTC
CASSTGQGKETQYF
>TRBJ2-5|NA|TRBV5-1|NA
TGCGCCAGCAGCTTGAGTCCGGGAAAGACCCAGTACTTC
CASSLSPGKTQYF
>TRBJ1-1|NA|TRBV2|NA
TGTGCCAGCAGTGAAATGGGGCCGAACACTGAAGCTTTCTTT
CASSEMGPNTEAFF
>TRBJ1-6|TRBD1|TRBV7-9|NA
TGTGCCAGCAGCTCCCAGGGGGGTGGTTCACCCCTCCACTTT
CASSSQGGGSPLHF
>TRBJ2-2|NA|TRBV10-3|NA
TGTGCCATCAGTCCCAGGTCGGCCGGGGAGCTGTTTTTT
CAISPRSAGELFF
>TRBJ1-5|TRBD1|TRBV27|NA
TGTGCCAGCAGTTTATCTAAGGGACAGGGGTTTGAAAGGAATCAGCCCCAGCATTTT
CASSLSKGQGFERNQPQHF
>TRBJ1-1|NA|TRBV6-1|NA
TGTGCCAGCAGTGAGTGGAGGGGAGCTTTCTTT
CASSEWRGAFF
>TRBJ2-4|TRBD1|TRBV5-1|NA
TGCGCCAGCAGCTCGACAGGGAAAAAAAACATTCAGTACTTC
CASSSTGKKNIQYF
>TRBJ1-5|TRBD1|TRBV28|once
TGTGCCAGCAAGGGGGACAGGGGGCCTGGCAATCAGCCCCAGCATTTT
CASKGDRGPGNQPQHF
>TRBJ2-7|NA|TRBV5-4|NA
TGTGCCAGCAGCTTACAGCTAACATTAACCTACGAGCAGTACTTC
CASSLQLTLTYEQYF
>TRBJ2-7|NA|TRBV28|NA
TGTGCCAGCAGTTTTGGAGGGGGCGAAGGCTACGAGCAGTACTTC
CASSFGGGEGYEQYF
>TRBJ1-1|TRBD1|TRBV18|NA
TGTGCCAGCTCAAAGGGACAGCTGAACACTGAAGCTTTCTTT
CASSKGQLNTEAFF
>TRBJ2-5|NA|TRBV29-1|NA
TGCAGCGTTGAATTTGCCGAAATGGGCCCCCGGACCCAGTACTTC
CSVEFAEMGPRTQYF
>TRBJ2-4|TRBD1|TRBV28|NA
TGTGCCAGCAGTTCTGAGCCGGGACAGGGGGCTATGGTTACCAAAAACATTCAGTACTTC
CASSSEPGQGAMVTKNIQYF
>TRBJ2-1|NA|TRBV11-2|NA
TGTGCCAGCAGCTTACGGGACTTCTACAATGAGCAGTTCTTC
CASSLRDFYNEQFF
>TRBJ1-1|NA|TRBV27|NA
TGTGCCAGCAGTTTAGCAGGGATTCGGAGCACTGAAGCTTTCTTT
CASSLAGIRSTEAFF
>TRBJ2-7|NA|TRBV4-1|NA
TGCGCCAGCAGCCAGGTTCTAGCACTCTCCTCCTACGAGCAGTACTTC
CASSQVLALSSYEQYF
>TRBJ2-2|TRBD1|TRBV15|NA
TGTGCCACCAGCAGTACAGACAGGGGAGGCTCCGGGGAGCTGTTTTTT
CATSSTDRGGSGELFF
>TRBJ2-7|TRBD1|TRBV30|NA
TGTGCCTGGAGTTCCGACAGGGGGCAGTACGAGCAGTACTTC
CAWSSDRGQYEQYF
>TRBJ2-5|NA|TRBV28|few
TGTGCCAGCAGTTTAGGCAGGTACAACCTCTACTTC
CASSLGRYNLYF
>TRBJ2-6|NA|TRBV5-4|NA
TGTGCCAGCACCCTCGGAGGAGGCGGGGCCAACGTCCTGACTTTC
CASTLGGGGANVLTF
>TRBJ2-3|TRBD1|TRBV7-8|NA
TGTGCCAGCAGCCGCCGGGACAGACACACAGATACGCAGTATTTT
CASSRRDRHTDTQYF
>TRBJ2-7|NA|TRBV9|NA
TGTGCCAGCAGCGTATCGTCTGCGCCGACACACGAGCAGTACTTC
CASSVSSAPTHEQYF
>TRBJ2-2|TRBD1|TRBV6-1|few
TGTGCCAGCAACCCTGACAGGGGGAGGACCGGGGAGCTGTTTTTT
CASNPDRGRTGELFF
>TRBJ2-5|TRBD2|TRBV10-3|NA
TGTGCCATCAGTAGGGGCGGGGGGCCTGGGAGCCAAGAGACCCAGTACTTC
CAISRGGGPGSQETQYF
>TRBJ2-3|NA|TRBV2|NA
TGTGCCAGCAGTGAAAAATGGAGAGGGTTCGTATTAGATACGCAGTATTTT
CASSEKWRGFVLDTQYF
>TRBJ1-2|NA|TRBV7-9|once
TGTGCCAGCAGCTTGGGGGGAGAGGGCTATGGCTACACCTTC
CASSLGGEGYGYTF
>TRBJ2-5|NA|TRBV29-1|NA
TGCAGCGTTGGGCGGGGTTCGGAGACCCAGTACTTC
CSVGRGSETQYF
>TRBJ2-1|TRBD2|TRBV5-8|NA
TGTGCCAGCACCCAGAGGAAGGTAGCGGGATACAATGAGCAGTTCTTC
CASTQRKVAGYNEQFF
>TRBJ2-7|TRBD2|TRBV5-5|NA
TGTGCCAGCAGCACTGGGGGGGGCTACGAGCAGTACTTC
CASSTGGGYEQYF
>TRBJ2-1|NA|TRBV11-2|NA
TGTGCCAGCAGCATGGGAGGACCAGCCTACAATGAGCAGTTCTTC
CASSMGGPAYNEQFF
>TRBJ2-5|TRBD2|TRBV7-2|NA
TGTGCCAGCAGCAACCCCGGGACTAGCGCGAGGGGGACCCAGTACTTC
CASSNPGTSARGTQYF
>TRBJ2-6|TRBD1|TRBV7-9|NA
TGTTCCAGCAGCTTAGGAACAGGGGTTTACTCTGGGGCCAACGTCCTGACTTTC
CSSSLGTGVYSGANVLTF
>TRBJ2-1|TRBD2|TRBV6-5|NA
TGTGCCAGCAGTTTCCTAGCGGGGGGACCCAATGAGCAGTTCTTC
CASSFLAGGPNEQFF
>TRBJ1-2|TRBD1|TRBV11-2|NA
TGTGCCAGCAGCTTAGCACGCCGGGACAGCGATGGCTACACCTTC
CASSLARRDSDGYTF
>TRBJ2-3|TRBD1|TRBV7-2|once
TGTGCCAGCAGCTTAGAGGGGGGACAGGGCACAGATACGCAGTATTTT
CASSLEGGQGTDTQYF
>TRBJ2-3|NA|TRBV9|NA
TGTGCCAGCAGCGTAGCGGGGGGCGGCACAGATACGCAGTATTTT
CASSVAGGGTDTQYF
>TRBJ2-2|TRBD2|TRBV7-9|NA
TGTGCCAGCAGCTTTAGCGGGAGGGCCGGGACCGGGGAGCTGTTTTTT
CASSFSGRAGTGELFF
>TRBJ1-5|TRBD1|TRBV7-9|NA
TGTGCCAGCAGCCCGGCGACAGGGGTAGGCGGTCAGCCCCAGCATTTT
CASSPATGVGGQPQHF
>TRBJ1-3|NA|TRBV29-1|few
TGCAGCGTTAGACTGGGTGGAAACACCATATATTTT
CSVRLGGNTIYF
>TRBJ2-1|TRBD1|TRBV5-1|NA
TGCGCCAGCAGCCTCGGGACAGGGTACAATGAGCAGTTCTTC
CASSLGTGYNEQFF
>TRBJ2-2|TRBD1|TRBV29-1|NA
TGCAGCGTTCAAAGGACAGGGGGCGGGGAGCTGTTTTTT
CSVQRTGGGELFF
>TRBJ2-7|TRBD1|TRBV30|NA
TGTGCCTGGGGGACAGGGATTACGGAGGAGCAGTACTTC
CAWGTGITEEQYF
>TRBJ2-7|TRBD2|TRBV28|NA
TGTGCCAGCAGTCTAGCGGGAGGCCCCTACGAGCAGTACTTC
CASSLAGGPYEQYF
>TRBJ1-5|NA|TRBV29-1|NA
TGCAGCGTTTCGCACAGAGATAGCAATCAGCCCCAGCATTTT
CSVSHRDSNQPQHF
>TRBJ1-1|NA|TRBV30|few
TGTGCCTGGGCAAAACAGGGCAACACTGAAGCTTTCTTT
CAWAKQGNTEAFF
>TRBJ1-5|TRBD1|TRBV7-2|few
TGTGCCAGCAGCCCCTCGGCTGACAGGGTCGGACAGCCCCAGCATTTT
CASSPSADRVGQPQHF
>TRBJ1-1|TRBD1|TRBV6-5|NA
TGTGCCAGCAGTTACCCTGGACAGGGTCTCCCTGAAGCTTTCTTT
CASSYPGQGLPEAFF
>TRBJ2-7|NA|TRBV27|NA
TGTGCCAGCAGTTCCACTAGGGTCTCCTACGAGCAGTACTTC
CASSSTRVSYEQYF
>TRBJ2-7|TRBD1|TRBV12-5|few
TGTGCTAGTGGTCTGACAGGGGGCGGCGAGCAGTACTTC
CASGLTGGGEQYF
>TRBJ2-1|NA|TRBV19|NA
TGTGCCAGTAGCACCCCCGTAGGGGTCAACTACAATGAGCAGTTCTTC
CASSTPVGVNYNEQFF